This T cell receptor (beta chain) was sequenced during a study of neurological immune-mediated disorders. Study-level findings and limits: Because no CDR3 amino acid sequences were shared across subjects by expanded clones, private repertoires were suggested in all groups.

Trimming removed 0 bases from V and 2 bases from J; junction bases left unmatched: 6. The CDR3 covers 16 residues. CDR1 SGHTA and CDR2 FQGNSA come from the germline V gene. 5'RACE generated cDNA with 10-nucleotide random UMIs. A single run covered 15-18 subjects with over 190 million TCR-beta sequences. MiXCR, run by TCRdb on the 5' RACE reads, gives a single entry per CDR3 protein. The sample contains about 70,000 distinct CDR3 sequences, about 3% of which appear only once. This clonotype was seen ten or more times. Antigen unknown. The genes are TRBV7-2 and TRBJ2-5, with TRBD2 matching over 7 bases. The TCR originated in a woman between 50 and 59 years old with multiple sclerosis. Material for sequencing was PBMCs. CDR3: CASSLAAGEGQETQYF. In DNA form, the CDR3 reads TGTGCCAGCAGCTTAGCGGCGGGAGAGGGACAAGAGACCCAGTACTTC.